These T cell receptor beta chains were read from a single sample in a study of blood T cell repertoires in COVID-19. Libraries were prepared by immunoSEQ multiplex PCR; TCRdb keeps only in-frame clonotypes and omits some of them. The sample lists roughly 290,000 clones; 80% to 95% were seen once. The sample comprised peripheral blood. These TCRs come from a woman in her 30s with COVID-19, enrolled during active disease. The CDR3 runs from the conserved cysteine through the conserved F or W. The order of the fields is J gene, V gene, D gene, clone size, CDR3 DNA, CDR3 protein. D genes are given only for firm matches. Where a row states a size, it is once, few, many or the class of an expanded clone; other rows omit it.

TRBJ1-2,TRBV9,-,-,TGTGCCAGCAGCGCCGTACGGGTTGGAGGCTACACCTTC,CASSAVRVGGYTF
TRBJ1-6,TRBV19,-,-,TGTGCCAGTAGATCGCGGGCCTTGAGCTCCTATAATTCACCCCTCCACTTT,CASRSRALSSYNSPLHF
TRBJ1-5,TRBV7-9,TRBD1,-,TGTGCCAGCAGCTTAGCGGGGACAGGAGACCAGCCCCAGCATTTT,CASSLAGTGDQPQHF
TRBJ2-7,TRBV20-1,-,-,TGCAGTGGGGGCAACGAGCAGTACTTC,CSGGNEQYF
TRBJ1-1,TRBV5-1,-,once,TGCGCCAGCAGCCCCACTACAGGGTCGGACACTGAAGCTTTCTTT,CASSPTTGSDTEAFF
TRBJ2-3,TRBV30,-,-,TGTGCCTGGAGTGGTGGCCTGGGCACAGATACGCAGTATTTT,CAWSGGLGTDTQYF
TRBJ2-2,TRBV6-5,-,-,TGTGCCAGCAGCCGCGTTGGCGGGGAGCTGTTTTTT,CASSRVGGELFF
TRBJ1-2,TRBV27,TRBD1,-,TGTGCCAGCAGCAGCCCTGGACAGGGACTCTATGGCTACACCTTC,CASSSPGQGLYGYTF
TRBJ1-5,TRBV28,-,-,TGTGCCAGCAGTTTAGCCACGCGGGTCAATCAGCCCCAGCATTTT,CASSLATRVNQPQHF
TRBJ2-1,TRBV5-4,-,once,TGTGCCAGCAGCTTGCTAGGTGGTCTGAATGAGCAGTTCTTC,CASSLLGGLNEQFF
TRBJ1-2,TRBV5-1,TRBD1,-,TGCGCCAGCAGCCCCGGGACAGGGAATGGCTACACCTTC,CASSPGTGNGYTF
TRBJ1-1,TRBV3-1/TRBV3-2,-,-,TGTGCCAGCTCCTCCGGAGGGTTGAACACTGAAGCTTTCTTT,CASSSGGLNTEAFF
TRBJ1-1,TRBV5-1,-,once,TGCGCCAGCAGCGAACAGGGAGCCTCCCTTGAAGCTTTCTTT,CASSEQGASLEAFF
TRBJ2-7,TRBV30,TRBD2,few,TGTGCCTGGAGTGTGGGAGGGGCCTACGAGCAGTACTTC,CAWSVGGAYEQYF
TRBJ2-7,TRBV6-5,-,once,TGTGCCAGCAGTAGTACTAGCTATGTCGACGAGCAGTACTTC,CASSSTSYVDEQYF
TRBJ2-2,TRBV24-1,TRBD2,-,TGTGCCACCAGTGGCATGACTAGCGGGAGGGCAATGAACACCGGGGAGCTGTTTTTT,CATSGMTSGRAMNTGELFF
TRBJ1-1,TRBV30,TRBD1,once,TGTGCCTGGAGTTCCAGCAGGGGGCTGGCTGAAGCTTTCTTT,CAWSSSRGLAEAFF